This is a list of T cell receptor beta chains from one sample in a study of blood T cell repertoires in COVID-19. The repertoire was sequenced with immunoSEQ multiplex PCR; TCRdb's copy has only in-frame clones and lacks some. The repertoire holds nearly 85,000 clones, with around 83% as singletons. Input material: peripheral blood. These receptors were obtained from an older woman with acute or convalescent COVID-19. CDR3s include the opening cysteine and the closing phenylalanine or tryptophan. D genes are given only for firm matches. Where a row states a size, it is once, few, many or the class of an expanded clone; other rows omit it.

TRBV5-1	TRBJ1-4	NA	NA	TGCGCCAGCAGCTTCCGGGGTAATGAAAAACTGTTTTTT	CASSFRGNEKLFF
TRBV4-2	TRBJ1-4	NA	NA	TGTGCCAGCAGCCTAGAACCACAGTCGGCTAATGAAAAACTGTTTTTT	CASSLEPQSANEKLFF
TRBV5-1	TRBJ1-1	NA	NA	TGCGCCAGCAGCTTGGATGGACAGTCTACTGAAGCTTTCTTT	CASSLDGQSTEAFF
TRBV6-6	TRBJ1-1	NA	NA	TGTGCCAGCAGTATCACAGGCGCCGGCGCGAACACTGAAGCTTTCTTT	CASSITGAGANTEAFF
TRBV19	TRBJ2-1	NA	NA	TGTGCCAGTAGTACAGGTCGACTAATTGGAACCTATGAGCAGTTCTTC	CASSTGRLIGTYEQFF
TRBV7-6	TRBJ2-7	NA	NA	TGTGCCAGCAGCTTAGTTAGCGGAGCCTACGAGCAGTACTTC	CASSLVSGAYEQYF
TRBV5-5	TRBJ2-5	few	NA	TGTGCCAGCTATGTTACAGGGATGTACCAAGAGACCCAGTACTTC	CASYVTGMYQETQYF
TRBV29-1	TRBJ1-4	NA	TRBD1	TGCAGCGTTGCACAGGGGGATGAAAAACTGTTTTTT	CSVAQGDEKLFF
TRBV6-5	TRBJ1-1	NA	NA	TGTGCCAGCAGCAAAGAGAAGTCGAACACTGAAGCTTTCTTT	CASSKEKSNTEAFF
TRBV3-1/TRBV3-2	TRBJ2-2	NA	NA	TGTGCCAGCAGCCATTTCTCAGGGTTGAACACCGGGGAGCTGTTTTTT	CASSHFSGLNTGELFF
TRBV30	TRBJ1-3	NA	NA	TGTGCCTGGACCGGAGGGTCGCGGAACACCATATATTTT	CAWTGGSRNTIYF
TRBV2	TRBJ1-1	NA	TRBD1	TGTGCCAGCAGAGCCGAGACAGGGGGTAACACTGAAGCTTTCTTT	CASRAETGGNTEAFF
TRBV4-3	TRBJ2-3	NA	TRBD2	TGCGCCAGCAGCCAAGATCGTCTAGCGGGGGCAGGTACGCAGTATTTT	CASSQDRLAGAGTQYF
TRBV7-6	TRBJ1-5	NA	NA	TGTGCCAGCACGAGCGGGGGTTCGGGCAATCAGCCCCAGCATTTT	CASTSGGSGNQPQHF
TRBV5-1	TRBJ1-1	NA	TRBD1	TGCGCCAGCAGCCTCCAGGGGGGGAACACTGAAGCTTTCTTT	CASSLQGGNTEAFF
TRBV7-2	TRBJ2-3	NA	NA	TGTGCCAGCAGCTTAAGCCTCCTAGTTGCAGATACGCAGTATTTT	CASSLSLLVADTQYF
TRBV12-3/TRBV12-4	TRBJ1-2	NA	NA	TGTGCCAGCAGTGTACAGGCTTATGGCTACACCTTC	CASSVQAYGYTF
TRBV7-2	TRBJ2-3	NA	TRBD2	TGTGCCAGCAGTCCCCGTGCCGGGACTAGCGGGATAAGCACAGATACGCAGTATTTT	CASSPRAGTSGISTDTQYF
TRBV7-3	TRBJ1-2	NA	NA	TGTGCCAGCAGCTTCCACTCGGACTATGGCTACACCTTC	CASSFHSDYGYTF
TRBV7-3	TRBJ1-2	NA	TRBD1	TGTGCCAGCAGCTCGCAGGGGGCAGATGGCTACACCTTC	CASSSQGADGYTF
TRBV19	TRBJ1-5	NA	NA	TGTGCCAGTAGTCCCTGGGCCCCCAGGGGTACTAGCAATCAGCCCCAGCATTTT	CASSPWAPRGTSNQPQHF
TRBV7-3	TRBJ1-2	once	TRBD1	TGTGCCAGCAGCTTACGCCCTTTACAGGGGCGGGATGGCTACACCTTC	CASSLRPLQGRDGYTF
TRBV7-9	TRBJ2-2	NA	NA	TGTGCCAGCAGCCGACGGCAGGGTGGCACCGGGGAGCTGTTTTTT	CASSRRQGGTGELFF
TRBV29-1	TRBJ2-3	NA	TRBD1	TGCAGCGTTGAGCCGGACAGGGAGGATACGCAGTATTTT	CSVEPDREDTQYF
TRBV11-2	TRBJ2-7	NA	TRBD2	TGTGCCAGCAGCACGTCTAGCGGGAGCGAGACTCGCGAGCAGTACTTC	CASSTSSGSETREQYF
TRBV28	TRBJ1-1	NA	NA	TGTGCCAGCAAGAGGGATAACATGAACACTGAAGCTTTCTTT	CASKRDNMNTEAFF
TRBV5-8	TRBJ1-1	few	NA	TGTGCCAGCAGCTTGGACCAACTCAGGGGAACTGAAGCTTTCTTT	CASSLDQLRGTEAFF
TRBV11-2	TRBJ2-5	NA	TRBD2	TGTGCCAGCAGCTTAGATCCGGGACTACAAGAGACCCAGTACTTC	CASSLDPGLQETQYF
TRBV5-1	TRBJ1-1	NA	NA	TGCGCCAGCAGCTTAACGGGAGGGGTGAACACTGAAGCTTTCTTT	CASSLTGGVNTEAFF
TRBV28	TRBJ1-4	NA	TRBD1	TGTGCCAGCAGCCGACCCCCGACAGGGTTGAAACTGTTTTTT	CASSRPPTGLKLFF
TRBV7-3	TRBJ2-5	NA	TRBD1	TGTGCCAGCAGCCCGACAGGGCTCCAAGAGACCCAGTACTTC	CASSPTGLQETQYF
TRBV27	TRBJ1-2	NA	NA	TGTGCCAGCAGTGGCTCAGGGGCCTATGGCTACACCTTC	CASSGSGAYGYTF